The 23 T cell receptor beta chains below were found in one sample sequenced in a study of T cell repertoires in cytomegalovirus infection. TCRdb passed the reads through MiXCR, listing each CDR3 protein once. The repertoire holds around 260,000 distinct CDR3 sequences, 9.1% seen once, with about 14% in the top ten. Sequenced material: PBMCs. The receptor set was obtained from a human donor in good health (CMV status not recorded). Some clones in this sample may be carry-over from other donors' samples.

This clonotype was counted between two and nine times. The chain joins TRBV5-1 to TRBJ1-4; 8 positions match TRBD1. This CDR3 is built from 16 residues. V lost 4 bases and J lost 8; bases outside the gene matches: 13. Germline V CDR1 and CDR2: SGHRS, YFSETQ. CDR3 bases: TGCGCCAGCAGCAACGGACAGGGAGGTAGGAACGAAAAACTGTTTTTT. This sequence encodes CASSNGQGGRNEKLFF.

The sample holds many counts of this clonotype. The V call is TRBV7-3, the J call TRBJ2-3; a weak D match, TRBD1 (6 bases). V was pared by 5 bases and J by 1 base, with 13 bases between. Germline V gene sequence: CDR1 SGHTA, CDR2 FQGTGA. The CDR3 sequence is 15 residues long. The CDR3 DNA sequence: TGTGCCAGCAGCCCTCGCCCAGGGGGCACAGATACGCAGTATTTT. Amino acid sequence: CASSPRPGGTDTQYF.

This clonotype has at least ten counts. The chain has TRBV19 and TRBJ1-1, with unresolved D. V lost 4 bases and J lost 0, with 9 bases in between. The germline gives CDR1 LNHDA, CDR2 SQIVND (reference sequence). The CDR3 contains 14 residues. CDR3 in amino acids: CASSNGRMNTEAFF. The CDR3 nucleotides are TGTGCCAGTAGTAACGGACGGATGAACACTGAAGCTTTCTTT.

This clonotype has only a few counts. The chain combines TRBV28 with TRBJ1-2; the D gene is possibly TRBD1 (6 bases). The CDR3 consists of 15 residues. Germline lookup yields CDR1 MDHEN and CDR2 SYDVKM. Trimming pared 5 bases from V and 6 bases from J, leaving 19 bases between. This CDR3 is CASSESGALQHGYTF. The DNA for the CDR3 is TGTGCCAGCAGTGAATCAGGGGCCCTGCAGCATGGCTACACCTTC.

This clonotype was seen a few times. The gene calls are TRBV11-2 and TRBJ2-7; perhaps TRBD2 as D (6 bases). The CDR3 extends over 14 amino acids. Trimming cost V 0 bases and J 3 bases, with 9 bases left between them. Germline CDR1 reads SGHAT; CDR2 reads FQNNGV. CDR3 DNA: TGTGCCAGCAGCTTAGAAGGAGGGTTCTACGAGCAGTACTTC. As protein: CASSLEGGFYEQYF.

The table lists this clonotype with many counts. In nucleotides, the CDR3 is TGTGCCAGCTCACCCCTTCCGATGAACACTGAAGCTTTCTTT. Residues: CASSPLPMNTEAFF. The chain carries TRBV18 and TRBJ1-1; D not resolved. V shed 3 bases and J shed 0 bases, with 8 bases lying between them. Germline V gives CDR1 KGHSH, CDR2 LQKENI. The CDR3 totals 14 residues.

This chain joins TRBV28 and TRBJ2-7; D gene unclear. CDR1 and CDR2 (germline): MDHEN, SYDVKM. This CDR3 region has 16 residues. Trimming removed 3 bases from V and 0 bases from J, with 15 bases in between. CDR3 nucleotides: TGTGCCAGCAGTTTTCCGACCCGGTGGCCCTCCTACGAGCAGTACTTC. Translating gives CASSFPTRWPSYEQYF.

This clonotype was picked up many times. The chain carries TRBV6-2 or TRBV6-3 and TRBJ1-1, with D perhaps TRBD1 (5 bases). CDR1 and CDR2 (germline): MNHEY, SVGEGT. V was pared by 11 bases and J by 0 bases, with 13 bases between. The CDR3 spans 13 residues. The CDR3 coding sequence is TGTGCCGGTAAGACAGTCCTGAACACTGAAGCTTTCTTT. Amino acids: CAGKTVLNTEAFF.

This clonotype was detected ten times or more. V gene TRBV4-2 combines with J gene TRBJ2-5; D unclear. Trimming pared 1 base from V and 3 bases from J, leaving 9 bases between. The germline CDR1 and CDR2 sequences are LGHNA and YNFKEQ. The CDR3 covers 14 residues. CDR3 DNA sequence: TGTGCCAGCAGCCAAGGGACCAGAAAAGAGACCCAGTACTTC. Translated: CASSQGTRKETQYF.

The gene calls are TRBV6-2 or TRBV6-3 and TRBJ2-7, with a tentative D call TRBD2 (5 bases). The V gene's germline CDR1 is MNHEY and CDR2 SVGEGT. V was trimmed by 0 bases and J by 3 bases, leaving 12 bases between them. The CDR3 contains 15 residues. CDR3 amino acids: CASSYSSSGNYEQYF. The CDR3 region has the DNA TGTGCCAGCAGTTACTCGAGTTCCGGGAACTACGAGCAGTACTTC.

This clonotype occurred many times. CDR3 sequence: CASSIEAGGYEQFF. The CDR3 DNA reads TGTGCCAGTAGTATTGAAGCGGGAGGTTATGAGCAGTTCTTC. The chain links TRBV19 to TRBJ2-1; TRBD2 matches at 9 bases. The length of the CDR3 is 14 residues. CDR1 LNHDA and CDR2 SQIVND come from the germline V gene (reference sequence). V was pared by 3 bases and J by 8 bases, with 5 bases of the junction left unmatched.

J is TRBJ2-3 and V is TRBV19; 9 positions match TRBD2. CDR3 length: 16 amino acids. The V gene's germline CDR1 is LNHDA and CDR2 SQIVND (reference sequence). Unmatched junction bases numbered 6, after V lost 3 bases and J lost 2 bases. CDR3 amino acids: CASSIGVAGVTDTQYF. The CDR3, as DNA: TGTGCCAGTAGTATCGGGGTAGCGGGGGTCACAGATACGCAGTATTTT.

This clonotype was observed at least ten times. The CDR3 loop is CASSIAGNQPQHF. The CDR3, as DNA: TGTGCCAGTAGTATAGCCGGGAATCAGCCCCAGCATTTT. The V and J genes are TRBV19 and TRBJ1-5; unclear D gene. CDR1 and CDR2 (germline): LNHDA, SQIVND (reference sequence). Deletions cut 1 base from V and 4 bases from J, with 5 bases between. The CDR3 length is 13 residues.

The gene calls are TRBV4-2 and TRBJ1-2; D ambiguous. The CDR3 contains 15 residues. V dropped 1 base and J dropped 4 bases, with 13 bases sitting between them. Germline V gene lookup returns CDR1 LGHNA and CDR2 YNFKEQ. The DNA of the CDR3 is TGTGCCAGCAGCCAAGTGTTGCCAGAACCCTATGGCTACACCTTC. As protein: CASSQVLPEPYGYTF.

This clonotype was observed a single time. This may arise from a read error, as a much more abundant clone is one base away. This rearrangement joins TRBV15 to TRBJ2-2, with D tentatively TRBD2 (6 bases). Germline lookup yields CDR1 LNHNV and CDR2 YYDKDF (reference sequence). The CDR3 is 15 amino acids. The CDR3 sequence: CATSRGGLNTGGLFF. For the CDR3, the DNA is TGTGCCACCAGCAGGGGCGGCCTGAACACCGGGGGGCTGTTTTTT. Filled out from reference TRBV15 and TRBJ2-2, the complete variable domain reads DAMVIQNPRYQVTQFGKPVTLSCSQTLNHNVMYWYQQKSSQAPKLLFHYYDKDFNNEADTPDNFQSRRPNTSFCFLDIRSPGLGDTAMYLCATSRGGLNTGGLFFGEGSRLTVL.

This clonotype was detected many times. The chain couples TRBV7-6 to TRBJ2-7; D is uncertain. Germline V CDR1 and CDR2: SGHVS, FNYEAQ. The V and J ends lost 7 bases and 6 bases respectively, with 19 bases between them. This CDR3 region has 14 residues. The chain's CDR3 is CASTPILPGGEQYF. CDR3 in DNA: TGTGCCAGCACCCCTATTCTCCCTGGTGGCGAGCAGTACTTC.

V gene TRBV4-3 combines with J gene TRBJ1-5; no definite D call. CDR1 is LGHNA and CDR2 is YSLEER in the germline V gene. This CDR3 is built from 14 residues. V lost 0 bases, J lost 0 bases, and 3 bases lay in between. In DNA form, the CDR3 reads TGCGCCAGCAGCCAAGACCTTAGCAATCAGCCCCAGCATTTT. Its protein is CASSQDLSNQPQHF.

V usage is TRBV7-9 and J usage is TRBJ1-1; D remains ambiguous. This CDR3 contains 14 residues. Germline CDR1 SEHNR, CDR2 FQNEAQ (reference sequence). Trimming stripped 5 bases from V and 4 bases from J, with 14 bases between. CDR3 in DNA: TGTGCCAGCAGCCCCCGAGGCATGGCCACTGAAGCTTTCTTT. This translates into CASSPRGMATEAFF.

The V call is TRBV4-1, the J call TRBJ1-1; 10 nucleotides line up with TRBD1. Germline trimming cut 1 base from V and 1 base from J; bases unmatched to any gene: 3. Germline CDR1 MGHRA, CDR2 YSYEKL. This CDR3 is built from 16 residues. CDR3: CASSQAGTGENTEAFF. DNA of the CDR3: TGCGCCAGCAGCCAAGCAGGGACAGGGGAGAACACTGAAGCTTTCTTT.

This clonotype was seen many times. This rearrangement joins TRBV12-3 or TRBV12-4 to TRBJ2-3; possibly TRBD1 for D (6 bases). V was shortened by 6 bases and J by 3 bases, with 22 bases between the two germline ends. CDR3 length equals 17 residues. The CDR3 reads CASSQGNHPRDTDTQYF. The DNA of the CDR3 is TGTGCCAGCAGCCAGGGGAATCACCCAAGGGATACAGATACGCAGTATTTT.

This chain uses TRBV7-9 with TRBJ2-7; D is ambiguous. This CDR3 spans 14 amino acids. CDR1 and CDR2 from the germline V gene are SEHNR and FQNEAQ (reference sequence). V was pared by 1 base and J by 7 bases, with 14 bases between. CDR3 sequence reads: CASSLDLQLGEQYF. In nucleotides, the CDR3 is TGTGCCAGCAGCTTAGATCTCCAGTTGGGGGAGCAGTACTTC. The complete variable domain, with remaining parts taken from reference TRBV7-9 and TRBJ2-7, reads DTGVSQNPRHKITKRGQNVTFRCDPISEHNRLYWYRQTLGQGPEFLTYFQNEAQLEKSRLLSDRFSAERPKGSFSTLEIQRTEQGDSAMYLCASSLDLQLGEQYFGPGTRLTVT.

This clonotype occurred many times. The rearrangement joins TRBV4-2 to TRBJ1-2; 7 bases match TRBD1. The J segment lost 3 bases and the V segment lost 1 base, leaving 8 bases of the junction unmatched. Germline assignment: CDR1 LGHNA and CDR2 YNFKEQ. This CDR3 region has 16 residues. CDR3 bases: TGTGCCAGCAGCCAAGGCCACGACAGGGATCACTATGGCTACACCTTC. Its translation is CASSQGHDRDHYGYTF.

Only a few counts were recorded for this clonotype. The genes are TRBV6-1 and TRBJ1-4, with D tentatively TRBD1 (6 bases). The CDR3 loop spans 15 amino acids. Germline values: CDR1 MNHNS, CDR2 SASEGT. V was shortened by 6 bases and J by 3 bases, with 14 bases between the two germline ends. CDR3 sequence reads: CASRERGGSNEKLFF. In DNA, the CDR3 is TGTGCCAGCAGGGAAAGGGGGGGGTCTAATGAAAAACTGTTTTTT.